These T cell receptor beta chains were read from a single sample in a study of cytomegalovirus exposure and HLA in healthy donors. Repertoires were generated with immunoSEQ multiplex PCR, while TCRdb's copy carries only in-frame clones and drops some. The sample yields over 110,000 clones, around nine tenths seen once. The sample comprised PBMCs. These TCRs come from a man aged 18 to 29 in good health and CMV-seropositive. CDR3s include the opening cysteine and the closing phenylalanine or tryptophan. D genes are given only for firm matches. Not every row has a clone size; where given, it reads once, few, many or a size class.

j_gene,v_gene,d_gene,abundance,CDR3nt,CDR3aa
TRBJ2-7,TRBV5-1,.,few,TGCGCCAGCAGCCCCCTAAACCAAGACGAGCAGTACTTC,CASSPLNQDEQYF
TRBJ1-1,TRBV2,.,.,TGTGCCAGCAGTGTCGGTGAGGGCACTGAAGCTTTCTTT,CASSVGEGTEAFF
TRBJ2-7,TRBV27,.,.,TGTGCCAGCAGTTTATCGACTCTCTCCTACGAGCAGTACTTC,CASSLSTLSYEQYF
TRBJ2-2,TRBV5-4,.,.,TGTGCCAGCAGCACCGAGGAGGGCACCGGGGAGCTGTTTTTT,CASSTEEGTGELFF
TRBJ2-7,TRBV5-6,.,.,TGTGCCAGCAGCTTGGCGGGTCGGGGTGGGATGTACGAGCAGTACTTC,CASSLAGRGGMYEQYF
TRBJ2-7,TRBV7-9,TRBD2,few,TGTGCCAGCAGCGGACTAGCGGCGGGGGACGAGCAGTACTTC,CASSGLAAGDEQYF
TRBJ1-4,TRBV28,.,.,TGTGCCAGCAGTTCAAACCCACAGGACCTCAATGAAAAACTGTTTTTT,CASSSNPQDLNEKLFF
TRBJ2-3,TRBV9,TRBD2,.,TGTGCCAGCAGCGTAGTACCGACTAGCGGGGGCTCTACGCAGTATTTT,CASSVVPTSGGSTQYF
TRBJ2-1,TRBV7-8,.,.,TGTGCCAGCAGCTCATCTGACAGCGTCAATGAGCAGTTCTTC,CASSSSDSVNEQFF
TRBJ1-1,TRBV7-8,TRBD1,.,TGTGCCAGCAGCTTAGGTCGCAGGGGGCCTGAAGCTTTCTTT,CASSLGRRGPEAFF
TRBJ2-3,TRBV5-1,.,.,TGCGCCAGCAGCTTGGACTTCACAGATACGCAGTATTTT,CASSLDFTDTQYF
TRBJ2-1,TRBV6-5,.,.,TGTGCCAGCAGTACCGGTGGATGGAGGCAGTTCTTC,CASSTGGWRQFF
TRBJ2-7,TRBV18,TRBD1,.,TGTGCCAGCTCACCGAGGCAGGGGGAGAACGAGCAGTACTTC,CASSPRQGENEQYF
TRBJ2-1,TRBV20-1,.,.,TGCAGTGCTTTAAGGGGTGAGCAGTTCTTC,CSALRGEQFF
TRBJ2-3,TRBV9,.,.,TGTGCCAGCGGGGACTGGGGGGATGGTGATACGCAGTATTTT,CASGDWGDGDTQYF
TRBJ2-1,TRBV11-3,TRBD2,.,TGTGCCAGCAGCCAACTACTAGCGAACAATGAGCAGTTCTTC,CASSQLLANNEQFF
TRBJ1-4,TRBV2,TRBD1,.,TGTGCCATTAGGACAGGGGCAAAGGTGGATGAAAAACTGTTTTTT,CAIRTGAKVDEKLFF